This T cell receptor beta chain derives from a study of blood T cell repertoires in COVID-19. Study as a whole: The United States, Italy and Spain provided the acute and convalescent COVID-19 samples. PBMCs, B-cell-depleted T cells, or T cells were the source of the cDNA or gDNA that made up the material.

The CDR3 is made up of 16 amino acids. Germline CDR1 is SGDLS and CDR2 is YYNGEE. V shed 3 bases and J 7 bases; nucleotides not matched to a gene: 13. Source study methods: Nucleated cell number was recorded as an estimate derived from reference gene primer amplification. Generated by immunoSEQ multiplex PCR, the TCRdb table keeps only in-frame clones and is missing some. V, J and clone size are taken as reported in that table, and D and trimming were inferred from the DNA itself. The sample contains some 96,000 clones, 80% to 90% of which appear only once. The TCR was taken from an elderly man with acute or convalescent COVID-19. This chain links TRBV9 with TRBJ1-1; 9 bases align to TRBD1. What was sequenced was peripheral blood. The CDR3 nucleotides read TGTGCCAGCAGCGCCTGGGGGACAGGGCGGCCCGTTGAAGCTTTCTTT. Amino acids: CASSAWGTGRPVEAFF.